Detailed here is one TCR beta chain. Per the original methods: How many nucleated cells were present was estimated from reference gene primer amplification. Profiling relied on immunoSEQ multiplex PCR, and the TCRdb table lists in-frame clones only, not all of them. V, J and clone size are taken as reported in that table, and D and trimming were inferred from the DNA itself. The sample lists about 320,000 clones, around nine tenths seen once, with over 4% in the top ten. Participant ages covered about 18 to 89 years across some 25 US areas. Participants' reported clinical history set cohort assignment. CDR1 is SQVTM, CDR2 ANQGSEA, per germline. The germline V and J ends were trimmed by 3 bases and 11 bases, with 9 bases remaining between them. The CDR3 has 10 amino acids. This sample was included in a study of blood T cell repertoires in COVID-19.

Sequenced material: PBMCs or T cells enriched from blood (not recorded which). V usage is TRBV29-1 and J usage is TRBJ2-3, with TRBD1 as a possible D gene (6 bases). The clonotype originates from a man in his sixties who had recovered from COVID-19. CDR3 loop: CSVEGQKQYF. The CDR3 DNA sequence: TGCAGCGTTGAGGGACAAAAGCAGTATTTT.